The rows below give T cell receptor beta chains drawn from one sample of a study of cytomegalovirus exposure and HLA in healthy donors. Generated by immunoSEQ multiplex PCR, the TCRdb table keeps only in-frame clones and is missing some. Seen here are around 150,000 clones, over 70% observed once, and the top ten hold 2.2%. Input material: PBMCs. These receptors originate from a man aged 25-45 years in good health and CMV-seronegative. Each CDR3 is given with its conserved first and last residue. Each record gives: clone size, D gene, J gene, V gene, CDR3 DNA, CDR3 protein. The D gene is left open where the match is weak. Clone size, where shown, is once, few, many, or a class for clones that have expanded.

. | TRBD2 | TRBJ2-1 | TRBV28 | TGTGCCAGCATACGCGGGAGCTCCTACAATGAGCAGTTCTTC | CASIRGSSYNEQFF
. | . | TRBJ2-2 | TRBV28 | TGTGCCAGCAGGACAGACCCGAGCACCGGGGAGCTGTTTTTT | CASRTDPSTGELFF
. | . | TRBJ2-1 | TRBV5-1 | TGCGCCAGCAGCTTGGGGGGAGCGGTCAATGAGCAGTTCTTC | CASSLGGAVNEQFF
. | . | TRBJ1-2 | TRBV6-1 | TGTGCCAGCAGTGAAGGGAGTATTAACTATGGCTACACCTTC | CASSEGSINYGYTF
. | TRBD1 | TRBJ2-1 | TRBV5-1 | TGCGCCAGCAGCCTCCTGACAGGGTGGGATGAGCAGTTCTTC | CASSLLTGWDEQFF
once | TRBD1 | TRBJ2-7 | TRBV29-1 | TGCAGCGGTTTAGACAGGGATAAGTACGAGCAGTACTTC | CSGLDRDKYEQYF
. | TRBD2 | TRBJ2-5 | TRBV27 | TGTGCCAGCAGTTTATCGACTAGCGGGAAGACCCAGTACTTC | CASSLSTSGKTQYF
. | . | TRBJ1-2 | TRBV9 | TGTGCCAGCAGCGTAGGGGCAGCTCCTTATGGCTACACCTTC | CASSVGAAPYGYTF
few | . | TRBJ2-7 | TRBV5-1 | TGCGCCAGCAGCGCCCAGGGCAGGCACTACGAGCAGTACTTC | CASSAQGRHYEQYF
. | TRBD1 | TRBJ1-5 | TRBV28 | TGTGCCAGCAGACAGGGGGGTAGTCAGCCCCAGCATTTT | CASRQGGSQPQHF
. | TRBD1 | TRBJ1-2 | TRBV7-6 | TGTGCCAGCAGCTTAGGGACAGGGAACGCGGTTGACCCCTACACCTTC | CASSLGTGNAVDPYTF
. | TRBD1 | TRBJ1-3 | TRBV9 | TGTGCCAGCAGCGAGAGGGACAGGGCCTGGGACACCATATATTTT | CASSERDRAWDTIYF
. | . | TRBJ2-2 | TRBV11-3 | TGTGCCAGCAGCTTTGAGGAAACCGGGGAGCTGTTTTTT | CASSFEETGELFF
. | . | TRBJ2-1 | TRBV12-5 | TGTGCTAGTGGCCTCAGGGTTGAGCAGTTCTTC | CASGLRVEQFF
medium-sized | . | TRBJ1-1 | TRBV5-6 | TGTGCCAGCAGTTTTGGGACAACTGAAGCTTTCTTT | CASSFGTTEAFF
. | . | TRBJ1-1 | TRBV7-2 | TGTGCCAGCAGCTCTTACAGGGTGGAAACTGAAGCTTTCTTT | CASSSYRVETEAFF
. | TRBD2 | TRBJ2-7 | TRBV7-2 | TGTGCCAGCAGCTTAGGCCTAGCGGGGCCCCTAGAGCAGTACTTC | CASSLGLAGPLEQYF
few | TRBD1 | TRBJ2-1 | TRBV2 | TGTGCCAGCAGTGAAGGTCTTGGACAGGGCGAAGTTGAGCAGTTCTTC | CASSEGLGQGEVEQFF
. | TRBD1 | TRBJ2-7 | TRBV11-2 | TGTGCCAGCAGCCGGGACAGCACCTACGAGCAGTACTTC | CASSRDSTYEQYF
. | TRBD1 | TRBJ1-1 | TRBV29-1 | TGCAGCGTCCCAGACAGGGGAGGCGCTGAAGCTTTCTTT | CSVPDRGGAEAFF
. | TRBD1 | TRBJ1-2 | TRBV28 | TGTGCCAGCAGAGTACCGGGACAGGGGGCGAGTGGCTACACCTTC | CASRVPGQGASGYTF
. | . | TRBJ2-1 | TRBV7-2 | TGTGCCAGCAGCGTGACTCTCTACAATGAGCAGTTCTTC | CASSVTLYNEQFF
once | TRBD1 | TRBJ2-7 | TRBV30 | TGTGCCTGGAGTGGCCGGGACAGGGGCTCCTACGAGCAGTACTTC | CAWSGRDRGSYEQYF
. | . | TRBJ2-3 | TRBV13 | TGTGCCAGCAGCTACCGGGTCCCGGAAGATACGCAGTATTTT | CASSYRVPEDTQYF
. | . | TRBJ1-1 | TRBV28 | TGTGCCAGCAGTTTAGGAGGGGGAGGGTTGGATTGGACTGAAGCTTTCTTT | CASSLGGGGLDWTEAFF
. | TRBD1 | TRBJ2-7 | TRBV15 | TGTGCCACCAGCAGAGAACGACAGGGGTTCTACGAGCAGTACTTC | CATSRERQGFYEQYF
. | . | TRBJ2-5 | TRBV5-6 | TGTGCCAGCAGCTTGGATAGAGTCTCAGAGACCCAGTACTTC | CASSLDRVSETQYF
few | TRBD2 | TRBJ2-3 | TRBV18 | TGTGCCAGCTCACACGGACTAGCGACACCAAGGGGCACAGATACGCAGTATTTT | CASSHGLATPRGTDTQYF
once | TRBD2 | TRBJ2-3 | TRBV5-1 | TGCGCCAGCAGCTCTAGCGGGAGCACAGATACGCAGTATTTT | CASSSSGSTDTQYF
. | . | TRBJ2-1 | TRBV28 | TGTGCCAGCAGTTCCACCTTAGTGCAGCAGTTCTTC | CASSSTLVQQFF
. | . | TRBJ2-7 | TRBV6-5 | TGTGCCAGCAGTTACCGCCCACATCTTGGAGACGAGCAGTACTTC | CASSYRPHLGDEQYF
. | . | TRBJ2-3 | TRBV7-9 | TGTGCCAGCAGCTTAGATCGACTAGATACGCAGTATTTT | CASSLDRLDTQYF
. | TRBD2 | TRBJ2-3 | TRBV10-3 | TGTGCCATCAGCTTGACTAGCGGGAATTTTAGAAGCACAGATACGCAGTATTTT | CAISLTSGNFRSTDTQYF
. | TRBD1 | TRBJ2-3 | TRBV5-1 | TGCGCCAGCAGGGACAGGGGAACAGATACGCAGTATTTT | CASRDRGTDTQYF
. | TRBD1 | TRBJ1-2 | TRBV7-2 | TGTGCCAGCAGCACTCGGACAGGAAACTATGGCTACACCTTC | CASSTRTGNYGYTF
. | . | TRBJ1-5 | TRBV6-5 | TGTGCCAGCAGTTTAAGACGGGGTCAGCCCCAGCATTTT | CASSLRRGQPQHF
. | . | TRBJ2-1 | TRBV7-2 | TGTGCCAGCAGCACCCCGGGGACTCGAACCTACAATGAGCAGTTCTTC | CASSTPGTRTYNEQFF
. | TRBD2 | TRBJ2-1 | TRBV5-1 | TGCGCCAGCAGCTTACCCTACGGGGGGAATGAGCAGTTCTTC | CASSLPYGGNEQFF
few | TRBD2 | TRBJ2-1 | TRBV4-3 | TGCGCCAGCAGCCAAAATCGGCGCGGGGGAGGGATCAATGAGCAGTTCTTC | CASSQNRRGGGINEQFF
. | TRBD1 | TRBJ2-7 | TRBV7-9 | TGTGCCAGCAGCTTTAGAGGACAGGGGGGCCACGAGCAGTACTTC | CASSFRGQGGHEQYF
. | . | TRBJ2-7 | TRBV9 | TGTGCCAGCAGCGACAACTACGAGCAGTACTTC | CASSDNYEQYF
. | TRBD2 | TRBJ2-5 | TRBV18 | TGTGCCAGTATGGGGGGTATCGGGAGGGTCGAACGGACCCAGTACTTC | CASMGGIGRVERTQYF
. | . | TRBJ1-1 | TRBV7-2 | TGTGCCAGCAGCTTGATCTACCCTCTTGAAGCTTTCTTT | CASSLIYPLEAFF
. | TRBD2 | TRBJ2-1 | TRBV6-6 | TGTGCCAGCAGTTACCGTAGCGGGACCGACTACAATGAGCAGTTCTTC | CASSYRSGTDYNEQFF
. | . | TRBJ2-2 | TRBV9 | TGTGCCAGCACCCATCCCGGTGTAGGGGCAATCTCGAACACCGGGGAGCTGTTTTTT | CASTHPGVGAISNTGELFF
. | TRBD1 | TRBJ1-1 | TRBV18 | TGTGCCAGCTCCCTTAGACAGGGCCACACTGAAGCTTTCTTT | CASSLRQGHTEAFF
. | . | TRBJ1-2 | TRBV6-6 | TGTGCCAGCAGTTACTCTAAGGGGGCTAACTATGGCTACACCTTC | CASSYSKGANYGYTF
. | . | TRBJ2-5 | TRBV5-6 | TGTGCCAGCAGCTCCCCGTACCAAGAGACCCAGTACTTC | CASSSPYQETQYF
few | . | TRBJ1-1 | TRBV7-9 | TGTGCCAGCAGCTTAGTCGGCTCCATGGAGGGGAACACTGAAGCTTTCTTT | CASSLVGSMEGNTEAFF
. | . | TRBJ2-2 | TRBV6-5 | TGTGCCAGCAGAGGGGTCGCCGGGGAGCTGTTTTTT | CASRGVAGELFF
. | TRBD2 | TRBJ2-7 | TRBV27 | TGTGCCAGCCTCGGGACTAGCGGGGGACACGAGCAGTACTTC | CASLGTSGGHEQYF
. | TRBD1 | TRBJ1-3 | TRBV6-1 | TGTGCCAGCACTCCGGGACAGTCTGGAAACACCATATATTTT | CASTPGQSGNTIYF
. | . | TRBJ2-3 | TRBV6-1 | TGTGCCAGCAGTGACTACTCTGAGGGCACAGATACGCAGTATTTT | CASSDYSEGTDTQYF
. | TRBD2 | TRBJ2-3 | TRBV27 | TGTGCCAGCAGTCTGGGACTAGCGGGAGGCTCAGATACGCAGTATTTT | CASSLGLAGGSDTQYF
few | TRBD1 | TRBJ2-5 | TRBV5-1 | TGCGCCAGCAGCCTCCTACAGGGGTTTCGAGAGACCCAGTACTTC | CASSLLQGFRETQYF